This TCR beta chain derives from a study of blood T cell repertoires in COVID-19. Overall study context: The United States, Italy and Spain were the sources of the acute and convalescent COVID-19 samples.

Across 24 US areas, participants ranged in age from roughly 18 to 95 years. Data came from immunoSEQ multiplex PCR; TCRdb stores just in-frame clones and leaves some out. The sample lists roughly 280,000 clones, 90% seen once, with over 4% in the top ten. CDR1 and CDR2 from the germline V gene are SGHDT and YYEEEE. The V gene lost 2 bases and the J gene lost 1 base, with 9 bases spanning the gap. The CDR3 extends over 14 amino acids. The sample taken for sequencing was PBMCs or T cells enriched from blood (not recorded which). The chain joins TRBV5-6 to TRBJ1-1; no reliable D call. The source of this sequence is a woman in her 30s with acute COVID-19. The CDR3: CASSFGTGNTEAFF. The CDR3 nucleotides read TGTGCCAGCAGCTTCGGTACGGGGAACACTGAAGCTTTCTTT.